The clone carrying this TCR beta chain has just a few counts. V was pared by 6 bases and J by 1 base, with 15 bases between. The CDR3 covers 15 residues. Germline CDR1 reads MNHEY; CDR2 reads SVGAGI. These data come from a study of blood T cell repertoires in COVID-19. Study context: Collection of acute and convalescent COVID-19 samples took place in the United States, Italy and Spain. From T cells, B-cell-depleted T cells, or PBMCs came the material, which was cDNA or gDNA.

Authors' analysis steps: Amplification with reference gene primers provided the estimates of nucleated cell counts. The repertoire was sequenced with immunoSEQ multiplex PCR; TCRdb's copy has only in-frame clones and lacks some. V, J and clone size derive from that table, while D and trimming were established from the DNA sequence. The table lists around 150,000 clones, 65% to 90% of them singletons. The V call is TRBV6-5, the J call TRBJ1-1; D unclear. The receptor was isolated from a man aged 65 to 85 with acute or convalescent COVID-19. Material for sequencing was peripheral blood. In nucleotides, the CDR3 is TGTGCCAGCAGCCAGGCCTCAAGACAGAACACTGAAGCTTTCTTT. Protein product: CASSQASRQNTEAFF.